Below are 20 T cell receptor beta chains sequenced from a single sample in a study of blood T cell repertoires in COVID-19. TCRdb's table, derived via immunoSEQ multiplex PCR, lists solely in-frame clones and lacks some. The table lists more than 85,000 clones, around 85% of them singletons. Sequenced input: PBMCs or T cells enriched from blood (not recorded which). These receptor sequences come from a woman between 45 and 60 years old who had recovered from COVID-19.

The V gene is TRBV2, the J gene TRBJ2-7, with TRBD1 matching over 7 bases. The CDR3 spans 15 residues. Germline V gene data show CDR1 as SNHLY and CDR2 as FYNNEI. After removal of 6 bases from V and 2 bases from J, the junction contained 10 bases not matched to a gene. CDR3 loop: CASSFDRQGPYEQYF. DNA of the CDR3: TGTGCCAGCAGCTTTGACAGACAGGGTCCCTACGAGCAGTACTTC.

This clone has a single count. The V gene is TRBV29-1, the J gene TRBJ1-2; 7 nucleotides match TRBD1. The CDR3 length is 12 residues. Germline lookup yields CDR1 SQVTM and CDR2 ANQGSEA. Unmatched junction bases numbered 1, after V lost 4 bases and J lost 2 bases. The CDR3 is CSVAGQNYGYTF. CDR3 in DNA: TGCAGCGTTGCGGGACAGAACTATGGCTACACCTTC.

In this sample, this clone turned up once. This chain joins TRBV7-3 and TRBJ2-1, with D possibly TRBD2 on 5 matching bases. The CDR3 sequence is 13 residues long. Germline V gene sequence: CDR1 SGHTA, CDR2 FQGTGA. Trimming pared 5 bases from V and 7 bases from J, leaving 12 bases between. The CDR3 here is CASSIPGVNEQFF. The DNA for the CDR3 is TGTGCCAGCAGCATACCCGGGGTAAATGAGCAGTTCTTC.

The chain employs TRBV6-5 and TRBJ2-7; D possibly corresponds to TRBD2 (6 bases). Trimming removed 0 bases from V and 5 bases from J, with 17 bases in between. Germline V gives CDR1 MNHEY, CDR2 SVGAGI. The CDR3 totals 16 residues. CDR3 nucleotides: TGTGCCAGCAGTTACTCGTTAACGCGGGATGAAAACGAGCAGTACTTC. Protein product: CASSYSLTRDENEQYF.

The chain is built from TRBV19 and TRBJ2-2, with 13 positions matching TRBD2. V shed 5 bases and J 7 bases; nucleotides not matched to a gene: 7. Per germline, CDR1 LNHDA and CDR2 SQIVND (reference sequence). The CDR3 has 16 amino acids. The CDR3 reads CASSPARTSGGGELFF. CDR3 DNA sequence: TGTGCCAGTAGTCCCGCGCGGACTAGCGGGGGCGGGGAGCTGTTTTTT.

V and J are TRBV6-1 and TRBJ2-1; D remains unclear. The V end was cut by 3 bases, the J end by 15 bases, with 30 bases between. From germline, CDR1 is MNHNS and CDR2 SASEGT. The CDR3 sequence is 17 residues long. This chain's CDR3 is CASSDPNSPEGVTSWFF. As DNA, the CDR3 is TGTGCCAGCAGTGATCCTAATAGTCCAGAAGGAGTCACTTCATGGTTCTTC.

The chain uses TRBV3-1 (or the pseudogene TRBV3-2) and TRBJ2-1, with TRBD2 identical over 9 bases. The CDR3 extends over 17 amino acids. The ends lost 1 base at V and 6 bases at J; junction bases unmatched: 10. Germline values: CDR1 LGHDT, CDR2 YNNKEL (reference sequence). CDR3 coding DNA: TGTGCCAGCAGCCAAGTTGAAGCGGGGGGTCCGAGCAATGAGCAGTTCTTC. Its translation is CASSQVEAGGPSNEQFF.

The gene calls are TRBV28 and TRBJ1-5; D is perhaps TRBD1 (6 bases). Deletions cut 8 bases from V and 1 base from J, with 12 bases between. CDR1 and CDR2 from the germline V gene are MDHEN and SYDVKM. This CDR3 is built from 14 residues. The CDR3 DNA sequence: TGTGCCAGCCAACAGGGAGGGAGCAATCAGCCCCAGCATTTT. Amino acids: CASQQGGSNQPQHF.

V gene TRBV29-1 combines with J gene TRBJ1-5; unclear D gene. The germline gives CDR1 SQVTM, CDR2 ANQGSEA. The CDR3 totals 13 residues. The germline V and J ends were trimmed by 0 bases and 2 bases, with 5 bases remaining between them. CDR3 DNA: TGCAGCGTTGAAGAGGCGGGCAATCAGCCCCAGCATTTT. Translation: CSVEEAGNQPQHF.

This chain connects TRBV30 to TRBJ1-2; 7 positions agree with TRBD1. CDR3 length: 15 amino acids. The V and J ends lost 0 bases and 5 bases, in that order; junction bases with no gene match: 9. Per the germline V gene, CDR1 is GTSNPN and CDR2 is SVGIG (reference sequence). As DNA, the CDR3 is TGTGCCTGGAGTGTTCTCCGGACAGGAGGATATGGCTACACCTTC. This codes for CAWSVLRTGGYGYTF.

The chain couples TRBV3-1 (or the pseudogene TRBV3-2) to TRBJ2-7; the D gene is possibly TRBD1 (6 bases). The germline V and J ends were trimmed by 0 bases and 3 bases, with 15 bases remaining between them. The germline V gene has CDR1 LGHDT and CDR2 YNNKEL (reference sequence). This CDR3 is 16 amino acids long. The CDR3 protein is CASSQDRLGGNYEQYF. The CDR3 DNA reads as TGTGCCAGCAGCCAAGATCGGCTAGGGGGTAACTACGAGCAGTACTTC.

J is TRBJ1-4 and V is TRBV28, with 7 bases fitting TRBD1. J lost 6 bases, V lost 6 bases, and 10 bases had no gene match. Germline V lookup: CDR1 MDHEN, CDR2 SYDVKM. The CDR3 consists of 15 residues. The CDR3 DNA reads as TGTGCCAGCAGCCTCCGAGGGGGCTTAGATGAAAAACTGTTTTTT. Residues: CASSLRGGLDEKLFF.

The gene calls are TRBV7-8 and TRBJ2-1; 11 positions agree with TRBD1. The CDR3 is 16 amino acids. CDR1 and CDR2 (germline): SGHVS, FQNEAQ. Trimming cost V 3 bases and J 10 bases; bases outside gene matches: 11. CDR3 in amino acids: CASSFWGQGVPGEQFF. CDR3 bases: TGTGCCAGCAGCTTTTGGGGACAGGGGGTTCCCGGGGAGCAGTTCTTC.

The rearrangement uses TRBV7-9 and TRBJ1-5; the D is unclear. There are 15 residues in the CDR3. In germline, CDR1 is SEHNR, CDR2 FQNEAQ (reference sequence). Trimming left V 5 bases short and J 2 bases short, with 13 bases between. CDR3 in DNA: TGTGCCAGCAGCCCGACGGGAATGGGCAATCAGCCCCAGCATTTT. Translated, it gives CASSPTGMGNQPQHF.

The CDR3 nucleotides read TGTGCCAGCACCTCGGGGGGTCTCCAAGAGACCCAGTACTTC. This codes for CASTSGGLQETQYF. The chain combines TRBV6-5 with TRBJ2-5, with TRBD2 matching 7 bases. The CDR3 has 14 amino acids. CDR1 is MNHEY and CDR2 is SVGAGI in the germline V gene. V trimming: 7 bases; J trimming: 1 base; junction bases outside the gene matches: 6.

The V gene is TRBV27, the J gene TRBJ1-4, with 10 nucleotides matching TRBD1. The junction had 6 bases not matched to a gene; V was cut back by 5 bases and J by 6 bases. The germline CDR1 and CDR2 sequences are MNHEY and SMNVEV (reference sequence). This CDR3 contains 15 residues. The CDR3 DNA reads as TGTGCCAGCAGTAGGGGGACAGGGGCTCATGAAAAACTGTTTTTT. Translated, it gives CASSRGTGAHEKLFF.

This chain connects TRBV30 to TRBJ1-1; TRBD1 might be the D (5 bases). This CDR3 has 14 residues. The V and J ends lost 5 bases and 1 base respectively, with 14 bases between them. Per the germline V gene, CDR1 is GTSNPN and CDR2 is SVGIG (reference sequence). The CDR3 loop is CAWATGGGNTEAFF. CDR3 nucleotides: TGTGCCTGGGCCACTGGGGGGGGGAACACTGAAGCTTTCTTT.

This clone was seen more than once but under ten times. J is TRBJ2-3 and V is TRBV15; 7 nucleotides align to TRBD1. Germline V gene lookup returns CDR1 LNHNV and CDR2 YYDKDF (reference sequence). The length of the CDR3 is 17 residues. V lost 6 bases, J lost 0 bases, and 12 bases stayed unmatched. The chain's CDR3 is CATSRGSWTGSTDTQYF. CDR3 bases: TGTGCCACCAGTCGAGGGTCTTGGACAGGCAGCACAGATACGCAGTATTTT.

The genes are TRBV15 and TRBJ1-2; no clear D. Germline V gene data show CDR1 as LNHNV and CDR2 as YYDKDF (reference sequence). Trimming removed 1 base at V and 4 bases at J, with 7 bases between. The CDR3 runs 13 residues. The CDR3 protein is CATSRGEFYGYTF. CDR3 sequence (DNA): TGTGCCACCAGCAGAGGGGAGTTCTATGGCTACACCTTC.

The V gene is TRBV24-1, the J gene TRBJ1-3; a possible D gene is TRBD1 (6 bases). The CDR3 loop spans 15 amino acids. Germline V gene sequence: CDR1 KGHDR, CDR2 SFDVKD. The V gene lost 4 bases and the J gene lost 0 bases, with 9 bases spanning the gap. CDR3 region: CATSDGQNSGNTIYF. The DNA of the CDR3 is TGTGCCACCAGTGACGGACAGAACTCTGGAAACACCATATATTTT.